This T cell receptor (beta chain) was identified during a study of blood T cell repertoires in COVID-19. Study overall: Some COVID-19 samples were acute and others convalescent; all came from the United States, Italy and Spain. Sources were T cells, B-cell-depleted T cells, or PBMCs; the material itself was cDNA or gDNA.

Per germline, CDR1 MGHDK and CDR2 SYGVNS. Trimming pared 5 bases from V and 8 bases from J, leaving 9 bases between. The CDR3 is 11 amino acids. Authors' processing steps: How many nucleated cells were present was estimated from reference gene primer amplification. Measured with immunoSEQ multiplex PCR; TCRdb has only the in-frame clones, and not every one. V and J calls and clone size come straight from that table; D and trimming were deduced from the DNA. Of 40,000 to 60,000 clones listed, about 86% are singletons. V and J are TRBV25-1 and TRBJ1-2; tentatively, D is TRBD1 (5 bases). Sequencing was performed on peripheral blood. This clonotype was obtained from a man aged 80 or over with active COVID-19. The CDR3: CASSIDRGYTF. CDR3 coding DNA: TGTGCCAGCAGTATCGACAGAGGCTACACCTTC.